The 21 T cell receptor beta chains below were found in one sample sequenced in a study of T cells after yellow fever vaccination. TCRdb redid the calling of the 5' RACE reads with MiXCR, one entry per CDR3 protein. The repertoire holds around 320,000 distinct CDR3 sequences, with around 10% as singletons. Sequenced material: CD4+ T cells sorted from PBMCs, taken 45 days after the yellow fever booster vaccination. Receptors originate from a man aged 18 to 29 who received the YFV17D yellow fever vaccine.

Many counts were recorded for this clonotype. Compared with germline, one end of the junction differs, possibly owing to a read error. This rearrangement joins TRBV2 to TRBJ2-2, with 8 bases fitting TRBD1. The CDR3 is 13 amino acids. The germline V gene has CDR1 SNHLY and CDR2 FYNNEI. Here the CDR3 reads CASSDRGTGELFF. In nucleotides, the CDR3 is TGCGCCAGCAGCGACAGGGGCACCGGGGAGCTGTTTTTT.

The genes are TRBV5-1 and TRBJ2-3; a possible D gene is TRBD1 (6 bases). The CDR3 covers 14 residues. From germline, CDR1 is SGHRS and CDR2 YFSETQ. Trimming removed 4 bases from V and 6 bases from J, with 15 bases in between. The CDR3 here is CASSLWGPGDTQYF. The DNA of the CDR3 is TGCGCCAGCAGCCTGTGGGGGCCAGGGGATACGCAGTATTTT.

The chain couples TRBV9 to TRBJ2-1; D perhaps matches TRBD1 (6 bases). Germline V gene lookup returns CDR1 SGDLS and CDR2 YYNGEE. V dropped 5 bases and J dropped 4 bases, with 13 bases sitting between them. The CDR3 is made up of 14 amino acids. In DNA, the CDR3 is TGTGCCAGCAGTTCGGACAGTACATACAATGAGCAGTTCTTC. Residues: CASSSDSTYNEQFF.

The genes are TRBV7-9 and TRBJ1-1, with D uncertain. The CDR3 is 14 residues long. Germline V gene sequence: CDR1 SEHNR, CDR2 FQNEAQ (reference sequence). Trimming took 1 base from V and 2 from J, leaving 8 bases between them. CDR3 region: CASSLGQTNTEAFF. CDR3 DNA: TGTGCCAGCAGCTTAGGCCAGACTAACACTGAAGCTTTCTTT.

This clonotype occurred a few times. The CDR3 sequence is CASSFGVGTGELFF. CDR3 sequence (DNA): TGCGCCAGCAGCTTTGGTGTAGGGACCGGGGAGCTGTTTTTT. This chain links TRBV5-1 with TRBJ2-2; D call uncertain. From germline, CDR1 is SGHRS and CDR2 YFSETQ. The CDR3 runs 14 residues. Trimming removed 2 bases at V and 5 bases at J, with 10 bases between.

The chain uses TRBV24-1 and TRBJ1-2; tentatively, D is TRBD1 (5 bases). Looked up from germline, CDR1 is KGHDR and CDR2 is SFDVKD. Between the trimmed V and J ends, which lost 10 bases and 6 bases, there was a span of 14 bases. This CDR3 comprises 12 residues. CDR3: CATGRDRDGYTF. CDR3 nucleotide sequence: TGTGCCACGGGACGGGACCGAGATGGCTACACCTTC.

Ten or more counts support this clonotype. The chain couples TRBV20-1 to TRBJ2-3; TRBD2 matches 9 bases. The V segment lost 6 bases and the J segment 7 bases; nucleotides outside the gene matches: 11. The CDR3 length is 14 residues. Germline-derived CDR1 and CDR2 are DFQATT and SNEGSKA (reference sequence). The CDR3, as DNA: TGCAGTGCCCAGTGGGGCGGGGGGGGCAATACGCAGTATTTT. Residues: CSAQWGGGGNTQYF.

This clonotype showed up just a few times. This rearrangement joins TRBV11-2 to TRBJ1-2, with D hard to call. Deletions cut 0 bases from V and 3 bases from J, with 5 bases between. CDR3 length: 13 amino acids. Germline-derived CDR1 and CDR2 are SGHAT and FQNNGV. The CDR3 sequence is CASSLDIYYGYTF. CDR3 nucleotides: TGTGCCAGCAGCTTAGATATTTACTATGGCTACACCTTC.

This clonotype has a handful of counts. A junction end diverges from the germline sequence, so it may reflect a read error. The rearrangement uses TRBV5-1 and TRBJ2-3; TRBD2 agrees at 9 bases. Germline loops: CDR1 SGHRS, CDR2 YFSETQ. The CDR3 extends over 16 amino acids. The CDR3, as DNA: TGCGCCAGCAGCAGTATAGCGGGGGCCGCCGCAGATACGCGGTATTTT. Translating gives CASSSIAGAAADTRYF.

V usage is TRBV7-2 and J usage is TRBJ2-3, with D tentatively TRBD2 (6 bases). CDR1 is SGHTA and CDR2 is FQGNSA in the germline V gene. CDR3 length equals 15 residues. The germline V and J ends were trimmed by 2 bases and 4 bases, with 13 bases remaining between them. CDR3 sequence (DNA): TGTGCCAGCAGCTTATGGAGGGGAGGATCAGATACGCAGTATTTT. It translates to CASSLWRGGSDTQYF. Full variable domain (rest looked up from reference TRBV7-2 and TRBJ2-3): GAGVSQSPSNKVTEKGKDVELRCDPISGHTALYWYRQSLGQGLEFLIYFQGNSAPDKSGLPSDRFSAERTGGSVSTLTIQRTQQEDSAVYLCASSLWRGGSDTQYFGPGTRLTVL.

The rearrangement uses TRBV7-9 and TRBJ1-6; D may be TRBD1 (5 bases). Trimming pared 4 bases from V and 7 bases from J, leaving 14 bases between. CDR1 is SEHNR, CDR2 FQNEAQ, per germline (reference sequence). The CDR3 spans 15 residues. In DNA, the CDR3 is TGTGCCAGCAGCTCCGGGGGGAACTTAAATTCACCCCTCCACTTT. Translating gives CASSSGGNLNSPLHF.

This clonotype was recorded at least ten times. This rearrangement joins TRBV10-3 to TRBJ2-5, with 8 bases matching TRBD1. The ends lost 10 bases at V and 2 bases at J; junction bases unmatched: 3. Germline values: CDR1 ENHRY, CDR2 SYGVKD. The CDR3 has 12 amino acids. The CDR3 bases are TGTGCCACAAGACAGGGGCAAGAGACCCAGTACTTC. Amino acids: CATRQGQETQYF.

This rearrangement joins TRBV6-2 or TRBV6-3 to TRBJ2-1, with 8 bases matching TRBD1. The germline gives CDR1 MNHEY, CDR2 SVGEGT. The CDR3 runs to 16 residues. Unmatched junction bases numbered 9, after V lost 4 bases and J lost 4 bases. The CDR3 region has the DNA TGTGCCAGCAGTTGGGACCAGGGGGCTTCATACAATGAGCAGTTCTTC. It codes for CASSWDQGASYNEQFF.

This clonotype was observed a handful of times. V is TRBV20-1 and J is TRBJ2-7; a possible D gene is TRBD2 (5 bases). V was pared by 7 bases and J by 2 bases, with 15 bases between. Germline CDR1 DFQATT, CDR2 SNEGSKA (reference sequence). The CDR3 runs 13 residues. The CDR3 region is CSVSLGVAYEQYF. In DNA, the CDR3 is TGCAGTGTATCCCTCGGGGTCGCCTACGAGCAGTACTTC.

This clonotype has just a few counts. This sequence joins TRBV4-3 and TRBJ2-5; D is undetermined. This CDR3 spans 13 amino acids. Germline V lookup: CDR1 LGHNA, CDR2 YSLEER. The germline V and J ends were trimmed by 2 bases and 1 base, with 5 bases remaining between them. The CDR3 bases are TGCGCCAGCAGCCAAACAGTCCAAGAGACCCAGTACTTC. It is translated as CASSQTVQETQYF.

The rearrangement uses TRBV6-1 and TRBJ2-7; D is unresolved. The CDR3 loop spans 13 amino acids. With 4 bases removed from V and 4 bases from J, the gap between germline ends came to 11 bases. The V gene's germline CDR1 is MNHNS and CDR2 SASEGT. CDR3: CASSVNVVYEQYV. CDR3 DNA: TGTGCCAGCAGTGTCAACGTGGTGTACGAGCAGTACGTC.

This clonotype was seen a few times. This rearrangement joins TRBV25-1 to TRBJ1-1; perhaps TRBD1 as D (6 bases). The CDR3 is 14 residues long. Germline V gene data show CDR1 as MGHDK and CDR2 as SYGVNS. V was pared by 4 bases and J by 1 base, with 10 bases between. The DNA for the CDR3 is TGTGCCAGCAGTGCTAGGACAGCGAACACTGAAGCTTTCTTT. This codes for CASSARTANTEAFF.

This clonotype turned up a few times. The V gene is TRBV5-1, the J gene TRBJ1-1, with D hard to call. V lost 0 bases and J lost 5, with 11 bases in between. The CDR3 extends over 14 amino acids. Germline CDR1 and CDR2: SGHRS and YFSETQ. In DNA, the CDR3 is TGCGCCAGCAGCTTGGCTTCGCCCAGGACTGAAGCTTTCTTT. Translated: CASSLASPRTEAFF.

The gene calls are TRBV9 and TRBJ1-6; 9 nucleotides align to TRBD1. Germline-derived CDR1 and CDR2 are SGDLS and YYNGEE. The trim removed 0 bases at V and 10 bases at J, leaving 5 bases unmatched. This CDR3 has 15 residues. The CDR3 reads CASSVEGQGGSPLHF. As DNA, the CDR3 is TGTGCCAGCAGCGTAGAGGGACAGGGAGGATCACCCCTCCACTTT. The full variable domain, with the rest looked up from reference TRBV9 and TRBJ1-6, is DSGVTQTPKHLITATGQRVTLRCSPRSGDLSVYWYQQSLDQGLQFLIQYYNGEERAKGNILERFSAQQFPDLHSELNLSSLELGDSALYFCASSVEGQGGSPLHFGNGTRLTVT.

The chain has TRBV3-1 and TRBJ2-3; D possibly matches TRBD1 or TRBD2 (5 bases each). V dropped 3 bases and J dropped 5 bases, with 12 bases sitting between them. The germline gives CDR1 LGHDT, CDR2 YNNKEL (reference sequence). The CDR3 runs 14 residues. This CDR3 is CASSQRGEGDTQYF. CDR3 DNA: TGTGCCAGCAGCCAGAGGGGTGAAGGAGATACGCAGTATTTT.

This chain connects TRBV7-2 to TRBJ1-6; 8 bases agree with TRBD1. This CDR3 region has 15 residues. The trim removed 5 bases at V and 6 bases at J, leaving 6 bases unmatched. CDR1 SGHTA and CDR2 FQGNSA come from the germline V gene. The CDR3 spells CASSPGTGINSPLHF. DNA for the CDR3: TGTGCCAGCAGCCCCGGGACAGGAATTAATTCACCCCTCCACTTT. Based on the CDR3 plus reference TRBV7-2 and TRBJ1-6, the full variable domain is GAGVSQSPSNKVTEKGKDVELRCDPISGHTALYWYRQSLGQGLEFLIYFQGNSAPDKSGLPSDRFSAERTGGSVSTLTIQRTQQEDSAVYLCASSPGTGINSPLHFGNGTRLTVT.